The rows below give T cell receptor beta chains drawn from one sample of a study of CD8+CD57+ T cells in acquired aplastic anemia. One entry per CDR3 protein results from TCRdb running MiXCR on the reads. Among approximately 200,000 distinct CDR3 sequences, under 55% were seen once, and the ten largest hold 15% to 20%. The source material was sorted CD4+, CD8+, or CD8+CD57+ T cells (not recorded which) from PBMCs. The receptors shown here come from a human donor with aplastic anemia. Both conserved end residues are trimmed from each CDR3. Clone size, where shown, is once, few, many, or a class for clones that have expanded.

CDR3 protein,V gene,clone size,J gene
ASSLVGTSGYTGEQY,TRBV7-8,-,TRBJ2-7
ASSLMPGEAF,TRBV5-4,-,TRBJ1-1
SAPTGGRPYEQY,TRBV20-1,-,TRBJ2-7
ASSLKLAGPYGYT,TRBV2,-,TRBJ1-2
ASKSENSPLH,TRBV2,-,TRBJ1-6
ASSVFGEGDSPLH,TRBV9,-,TRBJ1-6
ASSLGLASWQETQY,TRBV7-9,-,TRBJ2-5
ASSEDSTGGRHYGYT,TRBV2,once,TRBJ1-2
ASSLRVQGYT,TRBV7-9,-,TRBJ1-2
AIRKLAESSYEQY,TRBV10-3,-,TRBJ2-7
SARARTGRNQPQH,TRBV20-1,many,TRBJ1-5
ASSPRPDNLYEQY,TRBV27,-,TRBJ2-7
ASSLATSRKFYEQY,TRBV12-3/TRBV12-4,few,TRBJ2-7
AISVMTTSTDTQY,TRBV10-3,-,TRBJ2-3
ASSLTRGDTQY,TRBV7-3,-,TRBJ2-3
SARVIQETQY,TRBV20-1,many,TRBJ2-5
ATSRDDWAEWFRYGYT,TRBV15,many,TRBJ1-2
ASSPPAGAF,TRBV19,-,TRBJ1-1
ASSWDRAPRTQY,TRBV12-3/TRBV12-4,-,TRBJ2-5
ASSLQGRTEAL,TRBV5-1,few,TRBJ1-1
ASSQDSGVSEQY,TRBV5-4,-,TRBJ2-7
SVEDLLAPDQETQY,TRBV29-1,-,TRBJ2-5
ASSLHGGGDNSPLH,TRBV7-2,-,TRBJ1-6
ARSFRVFSYEQY,TRBV2,-,TRBJ2-3
ASSQDGAGDGSPLH,TRBV6-5,-,TRBJ1-6
ASSLTGTDPNIQY,TRBV2,many,TRBJ2-4
SAIPGGNSPLH,TRBV20-1,many,TRBJ1-6
ASSKGGYEQY,TRBV2,many,TRBJ2-7
SATLLYEQY,TRBV20-1,few,TRBJ2-7
ATVRATGITNEKLF,TRBV6-1,-,TRBJ1-4
ATEDREKNGYT,TRBV19,few,TRBJ1-2
ASSIGTRDKQPQH,TRBV5-1,-,TRBJ1-5
ASSLGGSYIDEQF,TRBV7-9,once,TRBJ2-1
ASSPRQGAYEQY,TRBV11-2,many,TRBJ2-7
ASSSLAGDTDTQY,TRBV11-3,many,TRBJ2-3
SASGLDAYEQY,TRBV20-1,-,TRBJ2-7
ASSVEKGGLEKLF,TRBV9,-,TRBJ1-4
ASRGAGYT,TRBV12-3/TRBV12-4,-,TRBJ1-2
ASSLVPAGLYEQY,TRBV11-3,many,TRBJ2-7
ASSILAGVYEQF,TRBV19,-,TRBJ2-1